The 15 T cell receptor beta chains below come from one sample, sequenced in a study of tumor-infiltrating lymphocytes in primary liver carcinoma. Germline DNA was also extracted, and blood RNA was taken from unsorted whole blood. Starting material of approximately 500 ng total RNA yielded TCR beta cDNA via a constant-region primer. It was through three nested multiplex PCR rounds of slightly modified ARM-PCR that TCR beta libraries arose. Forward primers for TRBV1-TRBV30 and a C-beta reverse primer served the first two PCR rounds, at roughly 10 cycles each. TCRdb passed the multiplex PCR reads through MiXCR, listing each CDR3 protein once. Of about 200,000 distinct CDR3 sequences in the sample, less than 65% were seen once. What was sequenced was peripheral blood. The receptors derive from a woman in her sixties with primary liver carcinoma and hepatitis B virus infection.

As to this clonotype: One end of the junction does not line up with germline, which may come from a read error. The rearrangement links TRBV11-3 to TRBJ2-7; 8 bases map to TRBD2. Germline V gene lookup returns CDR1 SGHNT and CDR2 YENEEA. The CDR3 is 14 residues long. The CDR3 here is CANSSGAGGNEQYF. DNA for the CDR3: TGTGCCAACAGCTCCGGTGCGGGAGGTAACGAGCAGTACTTC.

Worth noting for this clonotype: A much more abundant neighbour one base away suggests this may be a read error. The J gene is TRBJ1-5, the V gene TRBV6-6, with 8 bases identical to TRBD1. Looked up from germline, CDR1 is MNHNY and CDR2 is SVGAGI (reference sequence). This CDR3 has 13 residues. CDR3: CASRDREGQPLHF. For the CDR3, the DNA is TGTGCCAGCAGGGACAGGGAGGGTCAGCCCCTGCATTTT.

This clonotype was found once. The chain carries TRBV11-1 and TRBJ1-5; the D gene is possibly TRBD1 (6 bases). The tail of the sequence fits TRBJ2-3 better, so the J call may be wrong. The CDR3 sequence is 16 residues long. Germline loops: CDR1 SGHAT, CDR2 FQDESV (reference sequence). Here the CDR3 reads CASSTISTGLNQPQYF. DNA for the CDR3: TGTGCCAGCAGCACAATCTCGACAGGACTCAATCAGCCCCAGTATTTT.

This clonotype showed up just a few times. The CDR3 sequence is CASSLGGAIDEQYF. The CDR3 nucleotides are TGTGCCAGCAGCCTCGGGGGGGCCATCGACGAGCAGTACTTC. The gene calls are TRBV7-9 and TRBJ2-7; 8 nucleotides align to TRBD2. J lost 5 bases, V lost 5 bases, and 8 bases had no gene match. Per the germline V gene, CDR1 is SEHNR and CDR2 is FQNEAQ (reference sequence). The CDR3 spans 14 residues.

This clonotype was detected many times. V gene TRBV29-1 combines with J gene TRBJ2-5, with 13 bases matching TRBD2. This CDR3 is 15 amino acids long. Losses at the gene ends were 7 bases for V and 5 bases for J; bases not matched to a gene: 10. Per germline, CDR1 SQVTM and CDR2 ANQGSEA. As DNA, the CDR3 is TGCAGCGCCTCCCCCGGGACTAGCGGGATGGAGACCCAGTACTTC. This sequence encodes CSASPGTSGMETQYF.

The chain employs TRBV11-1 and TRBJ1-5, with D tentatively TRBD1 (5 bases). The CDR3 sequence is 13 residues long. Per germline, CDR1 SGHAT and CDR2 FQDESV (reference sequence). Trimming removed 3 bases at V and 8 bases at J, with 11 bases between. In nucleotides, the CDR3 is TGTGCCAGCAGCTTGGACATAAATAAGCCCCAGCATTTT. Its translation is CASSLDINKPQHF.

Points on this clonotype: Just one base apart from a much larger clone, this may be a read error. In nucleotides, the CDR3 is TGCGGCAGCAGCCAAGGGTTTCACAGGGAGAAGGCCAAAAACATTCAGTACTTC. It is translated as CGSSQGFHREKAKNIQYF. The chain joins TRBV4-1 to TRBJ2-4; maybe TRBD1 (6 bases). This CDR3 spans 18 amino acids. Germline CDR1 and CDR2: MGHRA and YSYEKL.

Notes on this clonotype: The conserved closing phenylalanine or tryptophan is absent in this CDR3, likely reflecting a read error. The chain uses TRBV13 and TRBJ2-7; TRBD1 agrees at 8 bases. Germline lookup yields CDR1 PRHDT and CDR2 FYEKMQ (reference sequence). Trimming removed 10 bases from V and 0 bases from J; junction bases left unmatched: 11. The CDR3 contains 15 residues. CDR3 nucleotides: TGTGCCATCGGAACCACCGGGACAGGCTCCTACGAGCAGTACTTA. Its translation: CAIGTTGTGSYEQYL.

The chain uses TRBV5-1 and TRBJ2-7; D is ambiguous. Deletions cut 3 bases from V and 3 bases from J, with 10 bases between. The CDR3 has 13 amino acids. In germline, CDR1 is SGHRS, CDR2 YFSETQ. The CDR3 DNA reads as TGCGCCAGCAGCTCACTAAACAGCTACGAGCAGTACTTC. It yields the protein CASSSLNSYEQYF.

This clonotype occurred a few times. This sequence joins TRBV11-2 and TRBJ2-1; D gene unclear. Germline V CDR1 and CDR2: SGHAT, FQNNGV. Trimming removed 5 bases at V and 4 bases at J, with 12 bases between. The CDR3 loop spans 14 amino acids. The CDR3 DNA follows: TGTGCCAGCAGCCCTGTTGGTAGATACAATGAGCAGTTCTTC. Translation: CASSPVGRYNEQFF.

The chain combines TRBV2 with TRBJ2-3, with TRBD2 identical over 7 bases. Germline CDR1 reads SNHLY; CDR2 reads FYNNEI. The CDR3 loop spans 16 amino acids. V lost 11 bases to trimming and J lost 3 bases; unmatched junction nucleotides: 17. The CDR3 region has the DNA TGTGCCGGAGCCCGGGGGAGGGGAACCGGGACAGATACGCAGTATTTT. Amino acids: CAGARGRGTGTDTQYF. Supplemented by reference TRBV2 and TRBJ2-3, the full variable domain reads EPEVTQTPSHQVTQMGQEVILRCVPISNHLYFYWYRQILGQKVEFLVSFYNNEISEKSEIFDDQFSVERPDGSNFTLKIRSTKLEDSAMYFCAGARGRGTGTDTQYFGPGTRLTVL.

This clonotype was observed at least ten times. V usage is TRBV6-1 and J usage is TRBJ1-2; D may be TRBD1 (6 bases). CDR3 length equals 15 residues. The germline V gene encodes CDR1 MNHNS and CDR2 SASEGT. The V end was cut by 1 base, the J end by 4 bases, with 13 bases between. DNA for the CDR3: TGTGCCAGCAGTGAAGGGATCAGGGGTATCTATGGCTACACCTTC. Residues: CASSEGIRGIYGYTF.

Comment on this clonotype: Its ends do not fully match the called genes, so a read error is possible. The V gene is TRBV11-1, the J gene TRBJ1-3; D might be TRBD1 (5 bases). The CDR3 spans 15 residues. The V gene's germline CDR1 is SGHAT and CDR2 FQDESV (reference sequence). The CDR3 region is CTSSLRDDLGNTIYF. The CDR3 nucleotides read TGTACCAGCAGCCTACGGGACGATCTCGGAAACACCATATATTTT.

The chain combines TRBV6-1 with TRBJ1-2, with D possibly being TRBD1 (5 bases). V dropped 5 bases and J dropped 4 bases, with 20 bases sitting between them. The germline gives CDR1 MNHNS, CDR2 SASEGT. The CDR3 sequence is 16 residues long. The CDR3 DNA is TGTGCCAGCAGTCTCCCACATGGGGCGCCTGCCTATGGCTACACCTTC. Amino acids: CASSLPHGAPAYGYTF.

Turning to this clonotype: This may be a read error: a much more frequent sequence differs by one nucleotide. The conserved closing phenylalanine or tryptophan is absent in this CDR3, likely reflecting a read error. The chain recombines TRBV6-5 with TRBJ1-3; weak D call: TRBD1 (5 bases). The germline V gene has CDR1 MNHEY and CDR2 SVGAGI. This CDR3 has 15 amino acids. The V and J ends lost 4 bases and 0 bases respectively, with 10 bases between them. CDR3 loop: CASSLTASSGNTIYI. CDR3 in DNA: TGTGCCAGCAGTTTGACAGCAAGCTCTGGAAACACCATATATATT.